Shown below are 26 T cell receptor beta chains from a single sample sequenced in a study of control samples from healthy donors and cancer patients (dated by TCRdb to the early 2020s). The library was built by means of the immunoSEQ multiplex PCR assay. TCRdb provides this immuneACCESS table in a form limited to in-frame rearrangements. Some clones are lacking; in checked studies, under half of them reflect an unresolved V gene, and why the rest are absent is not known. Here the sample has 45,000 to 60,000 clones; approximately 94% occur a single time. Of the sample, roughly 0.8% falls within the top ten clones. The sequencing sample was made of PBMCs. The receptors originated from a man aged 25 to 45 with colorectal cancer.

The V and J genes are TRBV27 and TRBJ1-3; D is possibly TRBD1 (5 bases). CDR1 MNHEY and CDR2 SMNVEV come from the germline V gene (reference sequence). V was cut by 5 bases and J by 0 bases, with 11 bases left in between. CDR3 length equals 15 residues. This CDR3 reads CASSARGRSGNTIYF. The CDR3 DNA is TGTGCCAGCAGTGCCCGGGGACGCTCTGGAAACACCATATATTTT.

The gene calls are TRBV19 and TRBJ2-2; possibly TRBD1 or TRBD2 for D (5 bases each). The length of the CDR3 is 14 residues. The V and J ends lost 4 bases and 1 base respectively, with 7 bases between them. Per germline, CDR1 LNHDA and CDR2 SQIVND (reference sequence). The CDR3 bases are TGTGCCAGTAGTAGGGACCGGAACACCGGGGAGCTGTTTTTT. It is translated as CASSRDRNTGELFF.

The sample holds one count of this clone. An end of the junction differs from the germline gene, which may be a read error. The chain joins TRBV20-1 to TRBJ1-1, with D uncertain. Germline V gene data show CDR1 as DFQATT and CDR2 as SNEGSKA (reference sequence). The CDR3 extends over 13 amino acids. The CDR3 reads CSASPFQFFPIPF. CDR3 nucleotides: TGCAGTGCTAGTCCCTTTCAATTCTTTCCCATCCCCTTT.

The DNA for the CDR3 is TGTGCCAGCAGCTTGGTTAACAGGTACGAGCAGTACGTC. Translating it yields CASSLVNRYEQYV. The chain recombines TRBV5-6 with TRBJ2-7, with a possible D match to TRBD1 (5 bases). CDR1 is SGHDT, CDR2 YYEEEE, per germline. The CDR3 sequence is 13 residues long. The ends were cut back, 0 bases at V and 4 bases at J, with 8 bases in the middle.

The chain recombines TRBV5-1 with TRBJ2-7; D may be TRBD2 (5 bases). The CDR3 length is 16 residues. V lost 0 bases to trimming and J lost 2 bases, with 15 bases between them. The germline V gene encodes CDR1 SGHRS and CDR2 YFSETQ. Here the CDR3 reads CASSLGPSTGTYEQYF. The DNA for the CDR3 is TGCGCCAGCAGCTTGGGGCCGTCGACGGGAACCTACGAGCAGTACTTC.

The chain joins TRBV5-4 to TRBJ1-1; D unclear. Trimming removed 4 bases at V and 8 bases at J, with 12 bases between. This CDR3 is 12 amino acids long. From germline, CDR1 is SGHNT and CDR2 YYREEE (reference sequence). The CDR3 nucleotides are TGTGCCAGCAGCCCCCGTTCGGGCGAAGCTTTCTTT. Translating gives CASSPRSGEAFF.

The genes are TRBV14 and TRBJ1-2, with a possible D match to TRBD1 (5 bases). V was trimmed by 1 base and J by 4 bases, leaving 13 bases between them. This CDR3 is 15 amino acids long. Per germline, CDR1 SGHDN and CDR2 FVKESK. Here the CDR3 DNA reads TGTGCCAGCAGCCAAGGGAGAGGGACGTTCTATGGCTACACCTTC. Encoded protein: CASSQGRGTFYGYTF.

The chain employs TRBV11-3 and TRBJ2-1; TRBD2 matches 11 bases. V trimming: 5 bases; J trimming: 7 bases; junction bases outside the gene matches: 7. The length of the CDR3 is 15 residues. CDR1 and CDR2 (germline): SGHNT, YENEEA. This chain's CDR3 is CASSISGGAGNEQFF. CDR3 in DNA: TGTGCCAGCAGCATTAGCGGGGGGGCCGGGAATGAGCAGTTCTTC.

V is TRBV6-5 and J is TRBJ2-3; 7 bases agree with TRBD1. The V gene end was trimmed by 4 bases and the J gene end by 3 bases; junction bases not matched to a gene: 7. Germline values: CDR1 MNHEY, CDR2 SVGAGI. The CDR3 covers 15 residues. CDR3 protein: CASSSGTGVTDTQYF. The DNA of the CDR3 is TGTGCCAGCAGTTCCGGTACAGGGGTAACAGATACGCAGTATTTT.

This chain joins TRBV7-2 and TRBJ2-3; unclear D gene. Germline V gene data show CDR1 as SGHTA and CDR2 as FQGNSA. V was clipped by 5 bases and J by 6 bases, with 12 bases between them. This CDR3 has 13 amino acids. This chain's CDR3 is CASSIGPWDTQYF. The CDR3 DNA reads as TGTGCCAGCAGCATAGGACCATGGGATACGCAGTATTTT.

V usage is TRBV2 and J usage is TRBJ1-1; D is unclear. The CDR3 loop spans 12 amino acids. V lost 2 bases, J lost 7 bases, and 8 bases lay in between. Germline V lookup: CDR1 SNHLY, CDR2 FYNNEI. The CDR3 reads CASSEFVGEAFF. CDR3 nucleotides: TGTGCCAGCAGTGAATTTGTGGGTGAAGCTTTCTTT.

This chain joins TRBV7-9 and TRBJ1-1, with D unclear. Germline V gene data show CDR1 as SEHNR and CDR2 as FQNEAQ (reference sequence). V was cut by 11 bases and J by 1 base, with 17 bases left in between. The CDR3 spans 14 residues. As DNA, the CDR3 is TGTGCCGCAAAGAAATCCCGGGGGAACACTGAAGCTTTCTTT. Protein product: CAAKKSRGNTEAFF.

This clone was detected only a few times. The CDR3 coding sequence is TGTGCCACCAGTGATTCGACATTGGGCTACACCTTC. As protein: CATSDSTLGYTF. The chain combines TRBV24-1 with TRBJ1-2; D uncertain. This CDR3 comprises 12 residues. Trimming removed 2 bases from V and 8 bases from J, with 8 bases in between. From germline, CDR1 is KGHDR and CDR2 SFDVKD.

This chain joins TRBV7-2 and TRBJ1-1; no definite D call. The V gene's germline CDR1 is SGHTA and CDR2 FQGNSA. The CDR3 is 12 amino acids. Trimming removed 1 base at V and 4 bases at J, with 4 bases between. CDR3 nucleotides: TGTGCCAGCAGCTTAGGGGTCACTGAAGCTTTCTTT. Translation gives CASSLGVTEAFF.

The rearrangement links TRBV5-1 to TRBJ2-7, with a weak D call TRBD1 (5 bases). CDR1 and CDR2 from the germline V gene are SGHRS and YFSETQ. This CDR3 spans 15 amino acids. Trimming took off 4 bases at V and 3 bases at J, with 17 bases between the two ends. CDR3 protein: CASSPDRSSFYEQYV. The CDR3 DNA reads as TGCGCCAGCAGCCCCGACAGAAGTTCTTTCTACGAGCAGTACGTC.

The V call is TRBV7-9, the J call TRBJ2-1; a possible D gene is TRBD1 (5 bases). Germline V gene sequence: CDR1 SEHNR, CDR2 FQNEAQ (reference sequence). V was trimmed by 2 bases and J by 6 bases, leaving 11 bases between them. The length of the CDR3 is 14 residues. CDR3 coding DNA: TGTGCCAGCAGCTTAAGGGGTATGATCAATGAGCAGTTCTTC. It translates to CASSLRGMINEQFF.

The chain has TRBV9 and TRBJ2-1; D ambiguous. Germline values: CDR1 SGDLS, CDR2 YYNGEE. The V and J ends lost 4 bases and 4 bases respectively, with 12 bases between them. The CDR3 contains 14 residues. In DNA form, the CDR3 reads TGTGCCAGCAGCCTCGCAGTAGGATACAATGAGCAGTTCTTC. It is translated as CASSLAVGYNEQFF.

This clone was found once. This chain links TRBV15 with TRBJ2-3; TRBD1 matches 7 bases. V trimming: 8 bases; J trimming: 4 bases; junction bases outside the gene matches: 9. Germline V CDR1 and CDR2: LNHNV, YYDKDF (reference sequence). The CDR3 has 14 amino acids. Written as DNA, the CDR3 is TGTGCCACCTCTGACAGGGTTGGGTCAGATACGCAGTATTTT. This encodes CATSDRVGSDTQYF.

The chain recombines TRBV4-3 with TRBJ2-1; 12 nucleotides match TRBD2. CDR1 is LGHNA, CDR2 YSLEER, per germline. V lost 4 bases to trimming and J lost 5 bases; unmatched junction nucleotides: 15. CDR3 length equals 19 residues. CDR3 in amino acids: CASSRLLAGGPKIDNEQFF. CDR3 in DNA: TGCGCCAGCAGCCGGTTACTAGCGGGGGGCCCTAAGATCGACAATGAGCAGTTCTTC.

V is TRBV6-5 and J is TRBJ1-5; TRBD1 agrees at 8 bases. Looked up from germline, CDR1 is MNHEY and CDR2 is SVGAGI. The CDR3 runs to 14 residues. Germline trimming cut 11 bases from V and 5 bases from J; bases unmatched to any gene: 11. CDR3 sequence reads: CASRTGRRDQPQHF. The CDR3, as DNA: TGTGCCTCGAGGACAGGGAGAAGGGATCAGCCCCAGCATTTT.

The gene calls are TRBV4-3 and TRBJ1-3, with D possibly TRBD1 on 6 matching bases. The CDR3 spans 16 residues. Germline CDR1 is LGHNA and CDR2 is YSLEER. V dropped 0 bases and J dropped 4 bases, with 13 bases sitting between them. The CDR3 nucleotides are TGCGCCAGCAGCCAAGAGGGGGGGCCCGGGGGAAACACCATATATTTT. It is translated as CASSQEGGPGGNTIYF.

This chain uses TRBV5-1 with TRBJ1-4; 7 bases are shared with TRBD1. Germline trimming cut 2 bases from V and 2 bases from J; bases unmatched to any gene: 3. The germline CDR1 and CDR2 sequences are SGHRS and YFSETQ. This CDR3 is built from 15 residues. CDR3 sequence reads: CASSFTGATNEKLFF. In DNA form, the CDR3 reads TGCGCCAGCAGCTTCACAGGGGCGACTAATGAAAAACTGTTTTTT.

V gene TRBV5-4 combines with J gene TRBJ2-1, with 11 bases lining up with TRBD2. Germline V gene data show CDR1 as SGHNT and CDR2 as YYREEE (reference sequence). This CDR3 has 16 residues. The J segment lost 3 bases and the V segment lost 3 bases, leaving 5 bases of the junction unmatched. CDR3 DNA sequence: TGTGCCAGCAGCTGGGGGGGACTAGCGGACTACAATGAGCAGTTCTTC. It encodes CASSWGGLADYNEQFF.

In this sample, this clone turned up once. This chain links TRBV25-1 with TRBJ1-1; D is possibly TRBD1 (6 bases). V was trimmed by 3 bases and J by 1 base, leaving 12 bases between them. Germline V gene sequence: CDR1 MGHDK, CDR2 SYGVNS. The CDR3 contains 15 residues. The CDR3 sequence is CASSDPGQPNTEAFF. The CDR3 DNA sequence: TGTGCCAGCAGTGATCCCGGACAGCCGAACACTGAAGCTTTCTTT.

The chain combines TRBV19 with TRBJ2-5, with a possible D match to TRBD1 (8 bases). Germline V gene data show CDR1 as LNHDA and CDR2 as SQIVND (reference sequence). With 10 bases removed from V and 5 bases from J, the gap between germline ends came to 23 bases. The CDR3 consists of 15 residues. CDR3 residues: CATTGGGQGWETQYF. The CDR3 bases are TGTGCCACCACGGGGGGCGGACAGGGATGGGAGACCCAGTACTTC. Complete variable domain (other parts from reference TRBV19 and TRBJ2-5): DGGITQSPKYLFRKEGQNVTLSCEQNLNHDAMYWYRQDPGQGLRLIYYSQIVNDFQKGDIAEGYSVSREKKESFPLTVTSAQKNPTAFYLCATTGGGQGWETQYFGPGTRLLVL.

The genes are TRBV7-8 and TRBJ1-1; D is perhaps TRBD1 (5 bases). CDR1 and CDR2 (germline): SGHVS, FQNEAQ. The CDR3 covers 13 residues. V gave up 5 bases and J gave up 10 bases, with 17 bases separating them. CDR3 nucleotides: TGTGCCAGCAGCCAGTGGCAGGGTGGGGGAGCTTTCTTT. Encoded protein: CASSQWQGGGAFF.